This record concerns one T cell receptor (beta chain) sequence. No cognate antigen has been identified for it. Base qualities are not recorded, but no much larger clone differs from it by a single base. TCRbeta CDR3 regions were amplified from genomic DNA using the immunoSEQ Assay, a bias-controlled multiplex PCR. In the authors' own workflow: The number of nucleated cells in each sample was estimated by amplification of reference gene primers within the assay. To quantify the absolute abundance of each unique TCRbeta CDR3 rearrangement, sequence reads were collapsed and filtered. For each sample, productive Simpson clonality was calculated as the square root of Simpson's diversity index over productive rearrangements. TCRdb carries this immuneACCESS record with in-frame sequences only. Its versions omit some clonotypes, under half of them owing to an unresolved V gene in the studies checked, with the rest unexplained. V, J and clone size derive from that table, while D and trimming were established from the DNA sequence. Present in this sample are 200,000 to 300,000 clones, around 88% of which were seen just once. Over 2% of the sample goes to the ten largest clones.

The record originates from a study of blood T cell repertoires in COVID-19 (dated by TCRdb to the early 2020s). Background for the entire study: Samples from collaborators originated in the United States, Italy and Spain and spanned both the acute and convalescent phases of COVID-19. The sample metadata nearly always contained a de-identified subject ID, COVID-19 status, age in years and sex. The samples were drawn from the first 160 participants of the ongoing ImmuneRACE study and from about 1,200 subjects provided by 6 global collaborators. The prospective study material was composed of cDNA or gDNA derived from T cells, B-cell-depleted T cells, or PBMCs. Deeply sampled blood TCRbeta repertoires from subjects exposed to, actively infected with, or recovered from COVID-19 were included in the dataset. The repertoires were released in a freely available public database meant as a resource for research on the immune response to SARS-CoV-2. Where HLA class I and class II types were available, the types were taken from metadata supplied by the sample provider, not from assay-based typing.

Counted from cysteine to phenylalanine, this CDR3 has 16 amino acids. Of the read, only the CDR3 DNA is kept; its 48 bases are in frame from base 1. Trimmed from V: 4 bases; trimmed from J: 0 bases; junction bases lacking a gene match: 8. CDR1 and CDR2 were assigned from the germline V gene as SGHAT and FQNNGV. Beyond this particular receptor, the publication reports: The amount of clinical and demographic metadata varied by source and participant and was provided uncurated.

In the prospective study, participants were roughly 18 to 95 years old, resided in about two dozen geographic areas of the United States, and were enrolled through a virtual design. In the prospective study, participants were assigned to cohorts based on the clinical history participants reported in a screening survey and a study questionnaire. Mobile phlebotomists in the prospective study collected whole blood, serum and a nasopharyngeal or oropharyngeal swab from every participant. Participants in the prospective study had the option to provide additional blood draws and questionnaires over a roughly two-month period. Prospective study blood samples were shipped either frozen or at room temperature before DNA extraction.

Input material: PBMCs or T cells enriched from blood (not recorded which). This clonotype was obtained from a woman aged 40 to 49 with acute COVID-19. Rearrangement joined TRBV11-2 to TRBJ2-7; 8 junctional bases match TRBD1. The CDR3 is CASSSYRGSNSYEQYF. Read as DNA, the sequence is TGTGCCAGCAGCTCATACAGGGGGTCGAACTCCTACGAGCAGTACTTC.